The 30 T cell receptor beta chains below all came from one sample that was sequenced in a study of blood T cell repertoires in COVID-19. Sequencing used immunoSEQ multiplex PCR; TCRdb keeps in-frame clones, though not all of them. The sample has about 120,000 clones; 81% are singletons. The specimen sequenced was peripheral blood. All receptors come from a man aged 25-45 years with COVID-19, enrolled during active disease.

Points on this clone: The same CDR3 also results from other DNA sequences found in this sample. The chain has TRBV3-1 (or the pseudogene TRBV3-2) and TRBJ2-3, with 9 bases lining up with TRBD2. The V gene end was trimmed by 4 bases and the J gene end by 0 bases; junction bases not matched to a gene: 2. This CDR3 contains 15 residues. Germline V gene lookup returns CDR1 LGHDT and CDR2 YNNKEL (reference sequence). The CDR3 sequence: CASSPTSGSTDTQYF. CDR3 nucleotides: TGTGCCAGCAGCCCGACTAGCGGAAGCACAGATACGCAGTATTTT.

This chain links TRBV7-9 with TRBJ2-1; possible D gene TRBD2, 5 bases. The CDR3 is 15 amino acids. Germline-derived CDR1 and CDR2 are SEHNR and FQNEAQ (reference sequence). Trimming left V 5 bases short and J 7 bases short, with 18 bases between. The CDR3 protein is CASSPQRTLGNEQFF. The CDR3 bases are TGTGCCAGCAGCCCCCAGCGGACTCTAGGAAATGAGCAGTTCTTC. Using reference TRBV7-9 and TRBJ2-1 for the parts outside the CDR3, the full variable domain is DTGVSQNPRHKITKRGQNVTFRCDPISEHNRLYWYRQTLGQGPEFLTYFQNEAQLEKSRLLSDRFSAERPKGSFSTLEIQRTEQGDSAMYLCASSPQRTLGNEQFFGPGTRLTVL.

The chain recombines TRBV15 with TRBJ1-5; no clear D. V was cut by 0 bases and J by 9 bases, with 6 bases left in between. CDR3 length: 12 residues. Germline CDR1 reads LNHNV; CDR2 reads YYDKDF (reference sequence). The CDR3 reads CATSRDYRPQHF. The CDR3 nucleotides read TGTGCCACCAGCAGAGATTATCGGCCCCAGCATTTT.

In its sample, this clone was seen a few times. The rearrangement joins TRBV9 to TRBJ2-7; tentative D call: TRBD1 (6 bases). With 4 bases removed from V and 3 bases from J, the gap between germline ends came to 17 bases. CDR1 is SGDLS and CDR2 is YYNGEE in the germline V gene. CDR3 length: 15 amino acids. The CDR3 spells CASSLRDTANYEQYF. In nucleotides, the CDR3 is TGTGCCAGCAGCCTCCGGGACACGGCAAACTACGAGCAGTACTTC.

The chain employs TRBV19 and TRBJ1-5; TRBD1 matches 9 bases. The length of the CDR3 is 14 residues. V trimming: 5 bases; J trimming: 6 bases; junction bases outside the gene matches: 5. Germline-derived CDR1 and CDR2 are LNHDA and SQIVND (reference sequence). The CDR3 region has the DNA TGTGCCAGTAGTTACAGGGGGCAGGGTCAGCCCCAGCATTTT. Translated: CASSYRGQGQPQHF.

The chain joins TRBV5-1 to TRBJ2-5; 7 bases map to TRBD2. Trimming cost V 6 bases and J 4 bases; bases outside gene matches: 9. The CDR3 spans 14 residues. Per the germline V gene, CDR1 is SGHRS and CDR2 is YFSETQ. The CDR3 sequence is CASTPLAFRETQYF. The CDR3 coding sequence is TGCGCCAGCACCCCACTAGCGTTTCGAGAGACCCAGTACTTC.

This clone was observed a few times. The chain recombines TRBV15 with TRBJ1-5; 10 bases align to TRBD1. CDR1 LNHNV and CDR2 YYDKDF come from the germline V gene (reference sequence). The junction had 3 bases not matched to a gene; V was cut back by 1 base and J by 3 bases. This CDR3 has 16 amino acids. The CDR3 region is CATSRGGQGSNQPQHF. As DNA, the CDR3 is TGTGCCACCAGCAGAGGGGGACAGGGGTCCAATCAGCCCCAGCATTTT.

The chain recombines TRBV18 with TRBJ1-6; D unclear. V shed 2 bases and J shed 9 bases, with 11 bases lying between them. The CDR3 contains 14 residues. Germline CDR1 reads KGHSH; CDR2 reads LQKENI. CDR3 loop: CASSPGGRSSPLHF. Written as DNA, the CDR3 is TGTGCCAGCTCACCAGGTGGTCGCAGTTCACCCCTCCACTTT.

This clone was counted only a few times. J is TRBJ2-5 and V is TRBV7-2; TRBD2 matches at 12 bases. With 5 bases clipped from V and 3 bases from J, the junction kept 4 bases outside the gene matches. The V gene's germline CDR1 is SGHTA and CDR2 FQGNSA. The CDR3 spans 15 residues. CDR3 in DNA: TGTGCCAGCAGCCCCGGACTAGCGGGGAAAGAGACCCAGTACTTC. Encoded protein: CASSPGLAGKETQYF.

The gene calls are TRBV7-2 and TRBJ2-3; TRBD2 matches at 16 bases. Germline trimming cut 4 bases from V and 4 bases from J; bases unmatched to any gene: 8. This CDR3 spans 18 amino acids. Germline assignment: CDR1 SGHTA and CDR2 FQGNSA. CDR3 coding DNA: TGTGCCAGCAGCTCTCCGGGACTAGCGGGGGGGCCCGCAGATACGCAGTATTTT. Its protein is CASSSPGLAGGPADTQYF.

The chain carries TRBV24-1 and TRBJ2-1; possible D gene TRBD2, 6 bases. The CDR3 is made up of 16 amino acids. V lost 4 bases and J 2 bases, leaving 14 bases between the germline ends. Germline values: CDR1 KGHDR, CDR2 SFDVKD. The CDR3 bases are TGTGCCACCAGTGAACGGGACTGGTCAACCTACAATGAGCAGTTCTTC. This encodes CATSERDWSTYNEQFF.

V gene TRBV6-5 combines with J gene TRBJ1-4; TRBD1 might be the D (5 bases). Looked up from germline, CDR1 is MNHEY and CDR2 is SVGAGI. V dropped 7 bases and J dropped 12 bases, with 15 bases sitting between them. The CDR3 is 12 residues long. The CDR3 sequence is CASKWVGGELFF. CDR3 coding DNA: TGTGCCAGCAAGTGGGTCGGGGGAGAACTGTTTTTT.

The chain recombines TRBV30 with TRBJ1-1; D is perhaps TRBD1 (6 bases). The V gene lost 3 bases and the J gene lost 1 base, with 9 bases spanning the gap. There are 13 residues in the CDR3. Germline V gene lookup returns CDR1 GTSNPN and CDR2 SVGIG (reference sequence). The CDR3 is CAWSIQGNTEAFF. The CDR3 DNA reads as TGTGCCTGGAGCATACAGGGGAACACTGAAGCTTTCTTT.

The rearrangement links TRBV11-2 to TRBJ1-2; TRBD1 aligns across 10 bases. This CDR3 spans 15 amino acids. With V trimmed by 1 base and J by 6 bases, 5 bases remained unmatched. The germline V gene encodes CDR1 SGHAT and CDR2 FQNNGV. CDR3 DNA: TGTGCCAGCAGCTTAGGAGAGGGACAGGGGAATGGCTACACCTTC. As protein: CASSLGEGQGNGYTF.

This chain joins TRBV5-1 and TRBJ1-2; 7 bases are a match to TRBD1. There are 13 residues in the CDR3. Germline CDR1 is SGHRS and CDR2 is YFSETQ. V was pared by 4 bases and J by 4 bases, with 4 bases of the junction left unmatched. This CDR3 is CASSPRQGYGYTF. For the CDR3, the DNA is TGCGCCAGCAGCCCCCGACAGGGCTATGGCTACACCTTC. Combining the CDR3 with reference TRBV5-1 and TRBJ1-2 gives the whole variable domain KAGVTQTPRYLIKTRGQQVTLSCSPISGHRSVSWYQQTPGQGLQFLFEYFSETQRNKGNFPGRFSGRQFSNSRSEMNVSTLELGDSALYLCASSPRQGYGYTFGSGTRLTVV.

The V gene is TRBV5-6, the J gene TRBJ1-1; D remains ambiguous. The CDR3 loop spans 13 amino acids. Trimming removed 1 base from V and 2 bases from J, with 6 bases in between. The germline gives CDR1 SGHDT, CDR2 YYEEEE. In nucleotides, the CDR3 is TGTGCCAGCAGCTTGACAGAAAACACTGAAGCTTTCTTT. This gives the protein CASSLTENTEAFF. Together with reference TRBV5-6 and TRBJ1-1, the CDR3 gives the full variable domain: DAGVTQSPTHLIKTRGQQVTLRCSPKSGHDTVSWYQQALGQGPQFIFQYYEEEERQRGNFPDRFSGHQFPNYSSELNVNALLLGDSALYLCASSLTENTEAFFGQGTRLTVV.

The chain recombines TRBV7-3 with TRBJ1-1, with D possibly TRBD1 on 6 matching bases. Trimming took 4 bases from V and 6 from J, leaving 36 bases between them. This CDR3 spans 21 amino acids. Germline CDR1 SGHTA, CDR2 FQGTGA. The CDR3 reads CASSSNYYRGADRLVSSEAFF. The CDR3 DNA reads TGTGCCAGCAGCTCTAACTATTACCGGGGGGCTGACAGGTTGGTATCGTCTGAAGCTTTCTTT.

The rearrangement joins TRBV27 to TRBJ1-6; D perhaps matches TRBD1 (6 bases). Germline values: CDR1 MNHEY, CDR2 SMNVEV (reference sequence). The CDR3 sequence is 16 residues long. V lost 5 bases, J lost 0 bases, and 11 bases lay in between. CDR3 nucleotides: TGTGCCAGCAGTCCCGACAGGAGCTCCTATAATTCACCCCTCCACTTT. Encoded protein: CASSPDRSSYNSPLHF.

This chain joins TRBV11-3 and TRBJ2-5; 11 bases match TRBD2. This CDR3 has 18 amino acids. In germline, CDR1 is SGHNT, CDR2 YENEEA. V shed 3 bases and J 2 bases; nucleotides not matched to a gene: 11. The CDR3 DNA reads TGTGCCAGCAGCTTCGGTAGCGGGGGGGGAACCTTACAAGAGACCCAGTACTTC. This gives the protein CASSFGSGGGTLQETQYF.

This chain connects TRBV5-1 to TRBJ2-6; 10 bases are a match to TRBD1. The junction had 3 bases not matched to a gene; V was cut back by 4 bases and J by 2 bases. The CDR3 loop spans 16 amino acids. Germline V CDR1 and CDR2: SGHRS, YFSETQ. The CDR3 is CASSGTGVAGANVLTF. The CDR3 DNA sequence: TGCGCCAGCAGCGGGACAGGGGTGGCTGGGGCCAACGTCCTGACTTTC.

The chain joins TRBV4-1 to TRBJ2-5; 7 nucleotides agree with TRBD2. J lost 5 bases, V lost 6 bases, and 15 bases had no gene match. The CDR3 is made up of 16 amino acids. Germline V gives CDR1 MGHRA, CDR2 YSYEKL. The CDR3 spells CASSPLGGRARETQYF. The CDR3 DNA reads as TGCGCCAGCAGTCCCTTGGGAGGGAGGGCCAGGGAGACCCAGTACTTC.

This chain connects TRBV9 to TRBJ1-5; no firm D call. V was shortened by 3 bases and J by 4 bases, with 14 bases between the two germline ends. Germline values: CDR1 SGDLS, CDR2 YYNGEE. The CDR3 is 15 amino acids. The CDR3 coding sequence is TGTGCCAGCAGCGAGGACGGCGGGCTAAATCAGCCCCAGCATTTT. Its translation: CASSEDGGLNQPQHF.

The V gene is TRBV28, the J gene TRBJ1-5; perhaps TRBD1 as D (6 bases). The germline CDR1 and CDR2 sequences are MDHEN and SYDVKM. V lost 5 bases and J lost 11, with 19 bases in between. The CDR3 covers 14 residues. CDR3 bases: TGTGCCAGCAGTCCCCGGACAGCGGGGTTCGCCCAGCATTTT. Residues: CASSPRTAGFAQHF.

The J gene is TRBJ1-5, the V gene TRBV5-1; TRBD1 matches at 9 bases. The CDR3 is 14 amino acids. Germline-derived CDR1 and CDR2 are SGHRS and YFSETQ. The V gene end was trimmed by 2 bases and the J gene end by 6 bases; junction bases not matched to a gene: 3. The CDR3 protein is CASSFDRGGQPQHF. The CDR3 DNA follows: TGCGCCAGCAGCTTTGACAGGGGGGGTCAGCCCCAGCATTTT.

V usage is TRBV29-1 and J usage is TRBJ1-1, with D tentatively TRBD1 (5 bases). Germline CDR1 SQVTM, CDR2 ANQGSEA. This CDR3 region has 17 residues. V was cut by 4 bases and J by 0 bases, with 21 bases left in between. CDR3 residues: CSVAPLNSDTLNTEAFF. The CDR3 bases are TGCAGCGTTGCCCCCCTAAATTCGGACACCTTGAACACTGAAGCTTTCTTT.

This clone was found once. The CDR3 bases are TGTGCCAGCAGCTCAGGATCTCCCTCCAATGAGCAGTTCTTC. Amino acid sequence: CASSSGSPSNEQFF. The J gene is TRBJ2-1, the V gene TRBV7-6; D is undetermined. In germline, CDR1 is SGHVS, CDR2 FNYEAQ. Trimming took off 4 bases at V and 6 bases at J, with 13 bases between the two ends. The CDR3 has 14 amino acids.

V and J are TRBV19 and TRBJ1-5; the match to TRBD1 covers 11 bases. Germline CDR1 LNHDA, CDR2 SQIVND (reference sequence). The V segment lost 5 bases and the J segment 9 bases; nucleotides outside the gene matches: 9. This CDR3 has 15 residues. CDR3 nucleotide sequence: TGTGCCAGTAGTCCACGGACAGGGGGCGTTTGGCCCCAGCATTTT. Its translation: CASSPRTGGVWPQHF. Together with reference TRBV19 and TRBJ1-5, the CDR3 gives the full variable domain: DGGITQSPKYLFRKEGQNVTLSCEQNLNHDAMYWYRQDPGQGLRLIYYSQIVNDFQKGDIAEGYSVSREKKESFPLTVTSAQKNPTAFYLCASSPRTGGVWPQHFGDGTRLSIL.

V is TRBV19 and J is TRBJ1-3, with 9 bases aligning to TRBD1. V lost 6 bases, J lost 3 bases, and 6 bases stayed unmatched. CDR1 and CDR2 from the germline V gene are LNHDA and SQIVND (reference sequence). The CDR3 runs to 15 residues. The CDR3 DNA sequence: TGTGCCAGTAGGAAACAGGGGGCCGGTGGAAACACCATATATTTT. Amino acids: CASRKQGAGGNTIYF.

This clone counts as medium-sized. J is TRBJ2-1 and V is TRBV6-1, with TRBD2 matching 7 bases. The V gene's germline CDR1 is MNHNS and CDR2 SASEGT. J was trimmed by 3 bases and V by 0 bases; bases with no gene match: 2. The CDR3 is 15 amino acids. CDR3 sequence (DNA): TGTGCCAGCAGTGAAGCGGGGGAGGGCTACAATGAGCAGTTCTTC. Encoded protein: CASSEAGEGYNEQFF.

This clone was picked up a small number of times. The CDR3 protein is CSAQSEKLFF. The CDR3 bases are TGCAGTGCTCAGTCAGAAAAACTGTTTTTT. The rearrangement links TRBV20-1 to TRBJ1-4; no clear D gene. Germline V gene sequence: CDR1 DFQATT, CDR2 SNEGSKA (reference sequence). The CDR3 contains 10 residues. Trimming took off 5 bases at V and 8 bases at J, with 6 bases between the two ends.